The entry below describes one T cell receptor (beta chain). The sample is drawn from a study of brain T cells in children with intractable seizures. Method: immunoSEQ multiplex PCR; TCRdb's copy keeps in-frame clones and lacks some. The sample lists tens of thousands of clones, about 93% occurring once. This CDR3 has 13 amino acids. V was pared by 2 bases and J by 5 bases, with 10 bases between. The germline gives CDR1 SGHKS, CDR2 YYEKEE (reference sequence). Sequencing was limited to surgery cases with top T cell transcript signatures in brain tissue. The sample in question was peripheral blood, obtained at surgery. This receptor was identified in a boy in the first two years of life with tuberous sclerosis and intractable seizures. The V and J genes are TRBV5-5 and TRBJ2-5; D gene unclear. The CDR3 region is CASSFGEAETQYF. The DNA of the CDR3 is TGTGCCAGCAGCTTCGGCGAGGCGGAGACCCAGTACTTC.